This TCR beta chain was sequenced for a study of OX40 agonist ivuxolimab in advanced cancers. Study-level background: With a range of about 20 to 79, age averaged approximately 60 years, and 75% to 90% were male. Study-level results: Certain nonresponders likewise exhibited a low normalized T-cell clonal expansion.

J was trimmed by 7 bases and V by 6 bases; bases with no gene match: 8. Germline CDR1 reads MDHEN; CDR2 reads SYDVKM. The CDR3 is made up of 15 amino acids. Produced via immunoSEQ multiplex PCR; TCRdb's table is partial and in-frame only. The sample carries some 67,000 clones, roughly 80% recorded once. Cycle 7 day 1, cycle 4 day 1, and baseline were the timepoints at which blood was sampled. As concerns this clone: Antigen specificity is unknown.

This TCR was recovered from an adult with an advanced solid tumor such as melanoma, head and neck, liver or kidney cancer. J is TRBJ2-1 and V is TRBV28; 11 bases match TRBD2. The specimen was CD4+ or CD8+ T cells sorted from blood, collected in a trial of the OX40 agonist ivuxolimab. The CDR3 nucleotides are TGTGCCAGCAGCTACTTAGCGGGAGGGAGTAATGAGCAGTTCTTC. It specifies CASSYLAGGSNEQFF.